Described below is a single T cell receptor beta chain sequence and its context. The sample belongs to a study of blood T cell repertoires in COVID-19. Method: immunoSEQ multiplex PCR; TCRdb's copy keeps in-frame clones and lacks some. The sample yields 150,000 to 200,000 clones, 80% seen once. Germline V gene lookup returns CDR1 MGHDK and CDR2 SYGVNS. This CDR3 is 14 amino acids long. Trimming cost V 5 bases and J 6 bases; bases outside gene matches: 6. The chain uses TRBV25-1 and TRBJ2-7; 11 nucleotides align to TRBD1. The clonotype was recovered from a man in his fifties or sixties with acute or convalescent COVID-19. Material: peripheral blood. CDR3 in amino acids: CASSSPGTGGEQYF. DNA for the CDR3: TGTGCCAGCAGTAGTCCCGGGACAGGGGGCGAGCAGTACTTC.